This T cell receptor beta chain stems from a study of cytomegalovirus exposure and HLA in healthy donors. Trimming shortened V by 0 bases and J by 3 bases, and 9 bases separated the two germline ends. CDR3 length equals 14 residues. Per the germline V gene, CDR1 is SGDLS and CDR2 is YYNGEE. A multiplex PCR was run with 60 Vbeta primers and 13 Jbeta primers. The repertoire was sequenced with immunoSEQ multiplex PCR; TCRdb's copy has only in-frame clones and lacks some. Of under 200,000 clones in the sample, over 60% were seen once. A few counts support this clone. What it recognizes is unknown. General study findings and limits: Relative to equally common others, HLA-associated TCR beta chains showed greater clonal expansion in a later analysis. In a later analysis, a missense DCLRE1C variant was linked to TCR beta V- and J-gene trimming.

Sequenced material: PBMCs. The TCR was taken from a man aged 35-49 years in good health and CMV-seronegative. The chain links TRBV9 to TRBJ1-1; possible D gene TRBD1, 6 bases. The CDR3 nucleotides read TGTGCCAGCAGCGTAGACGCAGGGGACACTGAAGCTTTCTTT. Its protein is CASSVDAGDTEAFF.